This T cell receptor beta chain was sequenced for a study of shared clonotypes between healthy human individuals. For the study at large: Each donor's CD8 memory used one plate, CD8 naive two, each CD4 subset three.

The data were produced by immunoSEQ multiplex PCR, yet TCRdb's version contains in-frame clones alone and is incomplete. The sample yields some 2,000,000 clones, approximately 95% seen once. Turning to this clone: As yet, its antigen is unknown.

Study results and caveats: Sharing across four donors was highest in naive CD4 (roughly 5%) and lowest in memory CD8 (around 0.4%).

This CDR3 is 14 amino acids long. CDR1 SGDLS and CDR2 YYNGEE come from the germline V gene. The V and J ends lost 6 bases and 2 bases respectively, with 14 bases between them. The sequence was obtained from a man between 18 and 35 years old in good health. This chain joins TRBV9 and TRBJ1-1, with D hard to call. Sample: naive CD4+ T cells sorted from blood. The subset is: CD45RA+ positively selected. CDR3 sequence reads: CASIPGWANTEAFF. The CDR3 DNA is TGTGCCAGCATCCCCGGATGGGCAAACACTGAAGCTTTCTTT.